Each of the 17 T cell receptor beta chains below was sequenced from the same sample in a study of blood T cell repertoires in COVID-19. Only in-frame clones appear in the TCRdb table, and some are missing; sequencing was by immunoSEQ multiplex PCR. The sample has approximately 440,000 clones; less than 95% are singletons. The sequenced sample was PBMCs or T cells enriched from blood (not recorded which). The receptor set was obtained from a man younger than 30 who had recovered from COVID-19.

The gene calls are TRBV9 and TRBJ2-1, with 9 bases lining up with TRBD2. This CDR3 spans 15 amino acids. Germline V gives CDR1 SGDLS, CDR2 YYNGEE. V lost 0 bases to trimming and J lost 7 bases; unmatched junction nucleotides: 5. The CDR3 reads CASSVGNSGRNEQFF. The CDR3 bases are TGTGCCAGCAGCGTAGGTAATAGCGGGAGAAATGAGCAGTTCTTC.

V gene TRBV6-5 combines with J gene TRBJ1-5, with TRBD1 matching 8 bases. The CDR3 spans 15 residues. The germline gives CDR1 MNHEY, CDR2 SVGAGI. Losses at the gene ends were 8 bases for V and 5 bases for J; bases not matched to a gene: 11. CDR3 region: CASREDRDFHQPQHF. CDR3 bases: TGTGCCAGCCGCGAGGACAGGGACTTCCATCAGCCCCAGCATTTT.

The chain couples TRBV10-1 to TRBJ2-1; a possible D gene is TRBD2 (6 bases). The CDR3 runs 14 residues. Per germline, CDR1 WNHNN and CDR2 SYGVQD (reference sequence). Trimming removed 5 bases from V and 7 bases from J, with 15 bases in between. CDR3 DNA: TGCGCCAGCAGTAGGGACTTTTCTCAAAATGAGCAGTTCTTC. It is translated as CASSRDFSQNEQFF.

The V and J genes are TRBV10-3 and TRBJ2-7; 10 positions match TRBD2. The junction had 7 bases not matched to a gene; V was cut back by 7 bases and J by 1 base. Germline values: CDR1 ENHRY, CDR2 SYGVKD. This CDR3 has 15 residues. The CDR3 here is CAITGLAVSSYEQYF. For the CDR3, the DNA is TGTGCCATCACCGGACTAGCGGTATCTTCCTACGAGCAGTACTTC.

The chain combines TRBV5-1 with TRBJ1-1, with a weak D call TRBD1 (6 bases). The V and J ends lost 4 bases and 4 bases respectively, with 14 bases between them. This CDR3 is built from 14 residues. CDR1 is SGHRS and CDR2 is YFSETQ in the germline V gene. CDR3 nucleotide sequence: TGCGCCAGCAGCCCGAATACAGGGACCACTGAAGCTTTCTTT. Amino acid sequence: CASSPNTGTTEAFF.

In this sample, this clone turned up once. The chain has TRBV5-1 and TRBJ1-5; D not resolved. The CDR3 consists of 15 residues. Between the trimmed V and J ends, which lost 0 bases and 7 bases, there was a span of 14 bases. The germline V gene has CDR1 SGHRS and CDR2 YFSETQ. CDR3 residues: CASSLASGREQPQHF. In nucleotides, the CDR3 is TGCGCCAGCAGCTTGGCCTCGGGGAGAGAACAGCCCCAGCATTTT.

The V and J genes are TRBV4-1 and TRBJ1-5; no firm D call. The CDR3 extends over 15 amino acids. Trimming removed 2 bases at V and 8 bases at J, with 16 bases between. Germline V gene lookup returns CDR1 MGHRA and CDR2 YSYEKL. The CDR3 region is CASSQSPGGFEPQHF. The CDR3 region has the DNA TGCGCCAGCAGCCAAAGCCCGGGAGGATTTGAGCCCCAGCATTTT.

In its sample, this clone was seen a few times. The rearrangement links TRBV3-1 (or the pseudogene TRBV3-2) to TRBJ1-5; no clear D. Trimming cost V 1 base and J 1 base, with 8 bases left between them. Germline assignment: CDR1 LGHDT and CDR2 YNNKEL (reference sequence). The CDR3 consists of 15 residues. As DNA, the CDR3 is TGTGCCAGCAGCCAAGGGTCCCGGAGCAATCAGCCCCAGCATTTT. Translated, it gives CASSQGSRSNQPQHF.

The chain recombines TRBV2 with TRBJ1-2, with a possible D match to TRBD1 (5 bases). Trimming took off 5 bases at V and 0 bases at J, with 13 bases between the two ends. The CDR3 totals 15 residues. Germline assignment: CDR1 SNHLY and CDR2 FYNNEI. CDR3 loop: CASSKTVNPNYGYTF. CDR3 bases: TGTGCCAGCAGTAAGACAGTCAATCCTAACTATGGCTACACCTTC.

The chain joins TRBV5-1 to TRBJ2-1; D is possibly TRBD1 (6 bases). The CDR3 contains 14 residues. The ends were cut back, 4 bases at V and 6 bases at J, with 14 bases in the middle. CDR1 is SGHRS, CDR2 YFSETQ, per germline. The CDR3 reads CASSLEGGPNEQFF. CDR3 DNA: TGCGCCAGCAGCCTTGAAGGGGGTCCCAATGAGCAGTTCTTC. The whole variable domain, filled in from reference TRBV5-1 and TRBJ2-1, reads KAGVTQTPRYLIKTRGQQVTLSCSPISGHRSVSWYQQTPGQGLQFLFEYFSETQRNKGNFPGRFSGRQFSNSRSEMNVSTLELGDSALYLCASSLEGGPNEQFFGPGTRLTVL.

A single count supports this clone. The V call is TRBV12-5, the J call TRBJ2-5, with TRBD1 matching over 9 bases. The CDR3 loop spans 13 amino acids. CDR1 is LGHNT and CDR2 is FRNRAP in the germline V gene. The J segment lost 4 bases and the V segment lost 5 bases, leaving 2 bases of the junction unmatched. The CDR3 nucleotides are TGTGCTAGTGGTGGGGACAGGGCAGAGACCCAGTACTTC. Its translation is CASGGDRAETQYF.

V gene TRBV14 combines with J gene TRBJ1-2; D call uncertain. The CDR3 consists of 14 residues. The germline V gene has CDR1 SGHDN and CDR2 FVKESK. The V end lost 4 bases, the J end lost 4 bases, and 13 bases lay between the germline ends. The CDR3 nucleotides are TGTGCCAGCAGCCTCCGGCCGGGGAGCTATGGCTACACCTTC. Translating gives CASSLRPGSYGYTF.

This clone was seen once. V usage is TRBV28 and J usage is TRBJ2-1; D may be TRBD1 (5 bases). The CDR3 runs 12 residues. The V gene lost 9 bases and the J gene lost 10 bases, with 16 bases spanning the gap. Germline V gene data show CDR1 as MDHEN and CDR2 as SYDVKM. The CDR3 region has the DNA TGTGCCAGTCAAAAGCAGGGAAGAGAGCAGTTCTTC. Its translation: CASQKQGREQFF.

Only one count was recorded for this clone. The chain links TRBV7-7 to TRBJ1-4; D may be TRBD1 (5 bases). V was clipped by 5 bases and J by 5 bases, with 15 bases between them. Germline V lookup: CDR1 SSHAT, CDR2 FNYEAQ (reference sequence). CDR3 size: 15 residues. CDR3 in amino acids: CASSRFQGGNEKLFF. The CDR3 coding sequence is TGTGCCAGCAGCCGATTTCAGGGTGGCAATGAAAAACTGTTTTTT.

The chain couples TRBV27 to TRBJ1-2, with D perhaps matching TRBD1 (5 bases). The CDR3 loop spans 13 amino acids. V was cut by 2 bases and J by 2 bases, with 6 bases left in between. Germline CDR1 is MNHEY and CDR2 is SMNVEV (reference sequence). The CDR3 nucleotides read TGTGCCAGCAGTTTAGGGGCGAACTATGGCTACACCTTC. Its translation is CASSLGANYGYTF.

The chain joins TRBV29-1 to TRBJ1-2; TRBD1 matches 7 bases. The CDR3 is made up of 14 amino acids. CDR1 and CDR2 (germline): SQVTM, ANQGSEA. V dropped 7 bases and J dropped 0; count of bases not matched to a gene: 8. In DNA form, the CDR3 reads TGCAGCGCTGCTCAGGGGGTGGCTAACTATGGCTACACCTTC. It encodes CSAAQGVANYGYTF. Full variable domain (remainder filled in from reference TRBV29-1 and TRBJ1-2): SAVISQKPSRDICQRGTSLTIQCQVDSQVTMMFWYRQQPGQSLTLIATANQGSEATYESGFVIDKFPISRPNLTFSTLTVSNMSPEDSSIYLCSAAQGVANYGYTFGSGTRLTVV.

The gene calls are TRBV7-3 and TRBJ2-7; D is possibly TRBD1 (5 bases). The CDR3 covers 15 residues. The V gene's germline CDR1 is SGHTA and CDR2 FQGTGA. Trimming took 0 bases from V and 0 from J, leaving 9 bases between them. The CDR3 DNA reads TGTGCCAGCAGCTTAACCCCGGACACCTCCTACGAGCAGTACTTC. Translation gives CASSLTPDTSYEQYF.